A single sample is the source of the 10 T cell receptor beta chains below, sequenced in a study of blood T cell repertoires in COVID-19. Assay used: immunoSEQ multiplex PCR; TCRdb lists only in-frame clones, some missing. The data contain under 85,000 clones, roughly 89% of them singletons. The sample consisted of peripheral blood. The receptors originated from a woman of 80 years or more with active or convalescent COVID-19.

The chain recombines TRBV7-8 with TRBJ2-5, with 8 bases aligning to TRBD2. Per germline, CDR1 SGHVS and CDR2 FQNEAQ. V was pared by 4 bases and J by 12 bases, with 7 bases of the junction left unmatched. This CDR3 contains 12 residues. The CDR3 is CASSSISGTKYF. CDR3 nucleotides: TGTGCCAGCAGCTCAATTAGCGGGACAAAGTACTTC.

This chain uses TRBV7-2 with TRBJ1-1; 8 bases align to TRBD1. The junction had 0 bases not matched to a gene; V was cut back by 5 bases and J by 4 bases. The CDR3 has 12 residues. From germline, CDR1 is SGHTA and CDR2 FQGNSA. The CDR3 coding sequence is TGTGCCAGCAGCACAGGGGGCACTGAAGCTTTCTTT. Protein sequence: CASSTGGTEAFF.

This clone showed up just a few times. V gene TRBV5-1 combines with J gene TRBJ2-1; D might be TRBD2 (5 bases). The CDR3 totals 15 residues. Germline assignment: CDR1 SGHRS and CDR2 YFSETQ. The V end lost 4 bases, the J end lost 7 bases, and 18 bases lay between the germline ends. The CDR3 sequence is CASSLGGQAWNEQFF. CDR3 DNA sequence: TGCGCCAGCAGCCTTGGCGGGCAGGCTTGGAATGAGCAGTTCTTC.

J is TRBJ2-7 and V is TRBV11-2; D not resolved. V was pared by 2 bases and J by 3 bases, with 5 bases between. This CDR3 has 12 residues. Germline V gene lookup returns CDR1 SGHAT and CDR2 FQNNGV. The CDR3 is CASSLTYYEQYF. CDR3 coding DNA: TGTGCCAGCAGCTTAACTTACTACGAGCAGTACTTC.

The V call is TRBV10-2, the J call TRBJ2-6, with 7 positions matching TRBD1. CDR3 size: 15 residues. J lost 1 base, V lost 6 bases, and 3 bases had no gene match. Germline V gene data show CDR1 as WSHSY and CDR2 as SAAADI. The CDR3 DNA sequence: TGCGCCAGCAGAGGACAGGCTTCTGGGGCCAACGTCCTGACTTTC. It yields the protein CASRGQASGANVLTF.

CDR3 DNA sequence: TGTGCCAGCAGCTTCCGTAGCGGGGGGGCCTTGGTAGATACGCAGTATTTT. Its translation: CASSFRSGGALVDTQYF. The rearrangement joins TRBV11-2 to TRBJ2-3, with 11 bases lining up with TRBD2. The germline CDR1 and CDR2 sequences are SGHAT and FQNNGV. After removal of 3 bases from V and 5 bases from J, the junction contained 10 bases not matched to a gene. The CDR3 has 17 residues.

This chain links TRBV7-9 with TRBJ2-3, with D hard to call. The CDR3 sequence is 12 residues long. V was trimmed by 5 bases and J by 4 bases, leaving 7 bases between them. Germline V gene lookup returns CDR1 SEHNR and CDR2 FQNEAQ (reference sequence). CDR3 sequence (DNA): TGTGCCAGCAGCCCTATAGCAGATACGCAGTATTTT. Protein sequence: CASSPIADTQYF.

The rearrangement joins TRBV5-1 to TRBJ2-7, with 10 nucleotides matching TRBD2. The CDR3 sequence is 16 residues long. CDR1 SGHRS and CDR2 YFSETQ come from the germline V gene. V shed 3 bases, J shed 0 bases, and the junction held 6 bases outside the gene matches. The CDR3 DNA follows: TGCGCCAGCAGCTGGACTAGCGGTTTTAGCTCCTACGAGCAGTACTTC. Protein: CASSWTSGFSSYEQYF.

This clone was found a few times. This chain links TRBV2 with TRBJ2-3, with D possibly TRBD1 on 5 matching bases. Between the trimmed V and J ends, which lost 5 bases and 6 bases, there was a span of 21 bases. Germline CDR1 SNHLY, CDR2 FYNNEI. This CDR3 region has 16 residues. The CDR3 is CASSIGVGRVSDTQYF. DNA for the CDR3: TGTGCCAGCAGTATAGGGGTGGGTAGGGTCTCCGATACGCAGTATTTT.

The DNA for the CDR3 is TGTGCCAGTAGTATATCGGGACAGGTTCCTAATTCACCCCTCCACTTT. Protein: CASSISGQVPNSPLHF. The chain has TRBV19 and TRBJ1-6; 8 nucleotides match TRBD1. Germline V gives CDR1 LNHDA, CDR2 SQIVND (reference sequence). This CDR3 contains 16 residues. The V and J ends lost 2 bases and 6 bases, in that order; junction bases with no gene match: 6.